Here is one TCR beta chain with its context. These data belong to a study of T-cell reconstitution after alpha-beta-depleted transplantation in children. Preparation of the TCRbeta library used unique molecular identifiers. Each CDR3 protein gets one entry after TCRdb re-called the PCR reads with MiXCR. Of 360,000 or so distinct CDR3 sequences in the sample, roughly 21% are singletons; the top ten hold 3% to 4%. Trimming took 2 bases from V and 5 from J; bases not matched to a gene: 9. The CDR3 has 15 amino acids. CDR1 and CDR2 from the germline V gene are DFQATT and SNEGSKA (reference sequence). This chain links TRBV20-1 with TRBJ2-5, with TRBD2 matching over 9 bases. The sequence was collected from a human donor who donated a stem cell graft to a child with acute myeloid leukemia. Source: PBMCs from the stem cell graft donor, taken from the stem cell graft. CDR3 nucleotide sequence: TGCAGTGCTAGATTCGGCGGGAGGGCCGTTGAGACCCAGTACTTC. The encoded protein is CSARFGGRAVETQYF.